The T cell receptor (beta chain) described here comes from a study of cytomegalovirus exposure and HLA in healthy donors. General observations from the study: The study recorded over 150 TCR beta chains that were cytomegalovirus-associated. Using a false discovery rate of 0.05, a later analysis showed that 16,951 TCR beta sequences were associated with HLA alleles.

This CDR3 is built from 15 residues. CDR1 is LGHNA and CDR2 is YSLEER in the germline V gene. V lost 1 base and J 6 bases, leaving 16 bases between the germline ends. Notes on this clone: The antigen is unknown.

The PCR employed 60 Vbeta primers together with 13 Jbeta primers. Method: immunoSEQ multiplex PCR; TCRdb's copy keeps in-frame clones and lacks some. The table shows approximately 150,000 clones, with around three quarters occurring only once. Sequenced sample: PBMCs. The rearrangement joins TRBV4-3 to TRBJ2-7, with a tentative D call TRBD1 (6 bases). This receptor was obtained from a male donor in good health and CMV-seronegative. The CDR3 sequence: CASSQAVTGTTEQYF. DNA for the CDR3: TGCGCCAGCAGCCAAGCTGTTACAGGGACCACCGAGCAGTACTTC.